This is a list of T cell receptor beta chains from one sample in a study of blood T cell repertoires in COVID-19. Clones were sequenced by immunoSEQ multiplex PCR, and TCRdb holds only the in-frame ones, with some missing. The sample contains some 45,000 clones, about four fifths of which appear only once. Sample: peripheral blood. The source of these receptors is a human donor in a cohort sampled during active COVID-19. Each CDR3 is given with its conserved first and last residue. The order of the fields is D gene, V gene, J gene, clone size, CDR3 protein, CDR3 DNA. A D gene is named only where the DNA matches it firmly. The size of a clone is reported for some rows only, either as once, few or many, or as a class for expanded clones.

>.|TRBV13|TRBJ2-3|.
CAARASGTDTQYF
TGTGCCGCGAGGGCTAGCGGCACAGATACGCAGTATTTT
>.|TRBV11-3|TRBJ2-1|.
CASSLEVIGGPNHNEQFF
TGTGCCAGCAGCTTAGAAGTGATAGGAGGGCCCAATCACAATGAGCAGTTCTTC
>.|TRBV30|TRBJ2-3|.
CAWRPWSPGTQYF
TGTGCCTGGAGACCCTGGTCTCCGGGTACGCAGTATTTT
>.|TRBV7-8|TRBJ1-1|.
CASSVEGNTEAFF
TGTGCCAGCAGCGTCGAGGGCAACACTGAAGCTTTCTTT
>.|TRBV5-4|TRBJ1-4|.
CASSLDSLNEKLFF
TGTGCCAGCAGCTTGGACAGTTTGAATGAAAAACTGTTTTTT
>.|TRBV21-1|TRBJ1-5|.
CAREGRANQPQHF
TGTGCCAGGGAGGGAAGGGCCAATCAGCCCCAGCATTTT
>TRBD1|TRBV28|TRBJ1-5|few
CASSSPGTGIQPQHF
TGTGCCAGCAGTTCGCCCGGGACAGGGATACAGCCCCAGCATTTT
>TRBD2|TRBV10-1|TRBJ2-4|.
CASSESAGTSGRAQNIQYF
TGCGCCAGCAGTGAGTCGGCAGGGACTAGCGGGAGGGCTCAGAACATTCAGTACTTC
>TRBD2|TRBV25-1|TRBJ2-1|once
CASPVVAGDNEQFF
TGTGCCAGCCCCGTGGTAGCGGGAGACAATGAGCAGTTCTTC
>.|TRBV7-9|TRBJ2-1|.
CASSFYPRDTYNEQFF
TGTGCCAGCAGCTTCTACCCCAGGGATACCTACAATGAGCAGTTCTTC
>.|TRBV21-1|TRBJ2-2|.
CASSKKMQGGRENRGTGELFF
TGTGCCAGCAGCAAAAAGATGCAGGGCGGGCGGGAGAACCGGGGCACCGGGGAGCTGTTTTTT
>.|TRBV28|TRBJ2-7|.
CASSPGSYDEQYF
TGTGCCAGCAGTCCCGGGAGTTACGACGAGCAGTACTTC
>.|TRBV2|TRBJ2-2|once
CASASAQNTGELFF
TGTGCAAGCGCGTCCGCTCAGAACACCGGGGAGCTGTTTTTT
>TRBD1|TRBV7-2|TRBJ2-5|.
CASSLDRDRGQETQYF
TGTGCCAGCAGCTTAGATAGGGACAGGGGGCAAGAGACCCAGTACTTC
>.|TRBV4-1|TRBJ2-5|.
CASSQDQGLAYQETQYF
TGCGCCAGCAGCCAAGATCAAGGACTCGCGTACCAAGAGACCCAGTACTTC
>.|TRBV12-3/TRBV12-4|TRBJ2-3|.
CASRVTGTDTQYF
TGTGCCAGCAGGGTAACAGGGACAGATACGCAGTATTTT
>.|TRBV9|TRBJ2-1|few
CASSVGPRANEQFF
TGTGCCAGCAGCGTAGGACCCAGGGCAAATGAGCAGTTCTTC
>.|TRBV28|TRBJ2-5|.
CASSLGGSQETQYF
TGTGCCAGCAGTTTAGGGGGGAGCCAAGAGACCCAGTACTTC
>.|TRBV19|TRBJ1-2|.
CATPGYTF
TGTGCCACCCCGGGCTACACCTTC
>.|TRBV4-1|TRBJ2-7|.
CASSQDPRQPYEQYF
TGCGCCAGCAGCCAAGATCCGCGACAACCCTACGAGCAGTACTTC
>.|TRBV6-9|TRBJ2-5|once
CASPTAPTGPLQETQYF
TGTGCCAGCCCCACGGCCCCAACAGGGCCCCTCCAAGAGACCCAGTACTTC
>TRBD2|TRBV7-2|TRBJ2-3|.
CASSPVAGAGDTQYF
TGTGCCAGCAGCCCGGTAGCGGGAGCGGGAGATACGCAGTATTTT
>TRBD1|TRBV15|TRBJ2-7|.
CATSPIGTGPYEQYF
TGTGCCACCAGCCCTATCGGGACAGGTCCCTACGAGCAGTACTTC
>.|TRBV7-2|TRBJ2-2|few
CASRWDSNTGELFF
TGTGCCAGCCGATGGGACTCCAACACCGGGGAGCTGTTTTTT
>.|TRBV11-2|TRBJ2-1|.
CASSLFGEPTYEQFF
TGTGCCAGCAGCTTATTCGGGGAACCCACTTATGAGCAGTTCTTC
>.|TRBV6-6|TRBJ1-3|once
CASSYTGGENTIYF
TGTGCCAGCAGTTACACGGGGGGTGAAAACACCATATATTTT
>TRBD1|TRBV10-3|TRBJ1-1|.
CATGARPGGVNTEAFF
TGTGCCACCGGGGCCCGGCCAGGGGGCGTGAACACTGAAGCTTTCTTT
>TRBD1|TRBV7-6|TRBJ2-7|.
CASSLVGTGGGEQYF
TGTGCCAGCAGCTTAGTAGGGACAGGGGGAGGGGAGCAGTACTTC
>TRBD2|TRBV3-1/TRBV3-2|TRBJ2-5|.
CASSQGAAGGPGQETQYF
TGTGCCAGCAGCCAAGGCGCGGCGGGAGGGCCAGGGCAAGAGACCCAGTACTTC
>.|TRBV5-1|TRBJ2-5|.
CASSLTDSLPGTQYF
TGCGCCAGCAGCTTAACGGACAGTTTACCCGGGACCCAGTACTTC
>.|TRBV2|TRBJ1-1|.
CASRKGQTMNTEAFF
TGTGCCAGCAGGAAAGGACAGACCATGAACACTGAAGCTTTCTTT
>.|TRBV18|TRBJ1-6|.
CASSAQQGGSPLHF
TGTGCCAGCTCGGCACAGCAGGGCGGTTCACCCCTCCACTTT
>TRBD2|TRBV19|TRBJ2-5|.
CASSLTSGTAETQYF
TGTGCCAGTAGTTTGACTAGCGGGACCGCAGAGACCCAGTACTTC
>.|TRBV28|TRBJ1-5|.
CASTTYSNQPQHF
TGTGCCAGCACCACTTATAGCAATCAGCCCCAGCATTTT
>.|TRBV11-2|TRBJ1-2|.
CASSFRGGYTF
TGTGCCAGCAGCTTTCGGGGTGGCTACACCTTC
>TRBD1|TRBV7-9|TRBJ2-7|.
CASSLARDSRQQYF
TGTGCCAGCAGCTTAGCTCGGGACAGCCGACAGCAGTACTTC
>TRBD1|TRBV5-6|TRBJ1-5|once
CASSLATGGNQPQHF
TGTGCCAGCAGCTTGGCCACAGGGGGCAATCAGCCCCAGCATTTT
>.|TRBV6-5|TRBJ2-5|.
CASTKSGGGLETQYF
TGTGCCAGTACAAAGAGCGGCGGAGGTTTGGAGACCCAGTACTTC
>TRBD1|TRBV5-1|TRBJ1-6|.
CASSLGTGAELQSPLHF
TGCGCCAGCAGCTTGGGTACAGGGGCGGAGTTGCAATCACCCCTCCACTTT
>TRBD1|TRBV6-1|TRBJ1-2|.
CASSDPTGGGAANYGYTF
TGTGCCAGCAGTGACCCGACAGGGGGTGGGGCGGCTAACTATGGCTACACCTTC
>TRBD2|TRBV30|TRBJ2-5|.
CAWSVRGVPETQYF
TGTGCCTGGAGTGTACGGGGGGTTCCCGAGACCCAGTACTTC
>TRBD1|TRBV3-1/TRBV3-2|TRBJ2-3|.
CASSQRGQGRTDTQYF
TGTGCCAGCAGCCAGCGGGGACAGGGTCGCACAGATACGCAGTATTTT
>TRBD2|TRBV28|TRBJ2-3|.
CASRGLAGAKDTQYF
TGTGCCAGCAGGGGCCTAGCGGGAGCAAAAGATACGCAGTATTTT
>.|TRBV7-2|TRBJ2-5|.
CASSPQIGSVETQYF
TGTGCCAGCAGCCCCCAAATTGGGAGTGTAGAGACCCAGTACTTC
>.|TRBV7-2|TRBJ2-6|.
CASSLATGSGANVLTF
TGTGCCAGCAGCTTAGCCACAGGGTCTGGGGCCAACGTCCTGACTTTC
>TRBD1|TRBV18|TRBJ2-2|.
CASSRGTGGTGELFF
TGTGCCAGCTCCCGCGGGACAGGAGGGACCGGGGAGCTGTTTTTT
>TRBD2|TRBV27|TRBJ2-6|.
CASSSATSGSSGANVLTF
TGTGCCAGCAGTTCCGCGACTAGCGGGAGCTCTGGGGCCAACGTCCTGACTTTC
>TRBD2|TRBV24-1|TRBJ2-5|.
CATSDGRLAGEETQYF
TGTGCCACCAGTGATGGTAGACTAGCGGGAGAAGAGACCCAGTACTTC
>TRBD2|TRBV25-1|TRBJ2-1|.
CASGLAGGNEQFF
TGTGCCAGCGGCCTAGCGGGGGGCAATGAGCAGTTCTTC
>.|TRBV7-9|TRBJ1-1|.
CASSPTVRPEAFF
TGTGCCAGCAGCCCCACGGTCAGGCCTGAAGCTTTCTTT
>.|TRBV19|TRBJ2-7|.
CASTRSSEVGEQYF
TGTGCCAGTACCCGTTCTAGCGAAGTCGGGGAGCAGTACTTC